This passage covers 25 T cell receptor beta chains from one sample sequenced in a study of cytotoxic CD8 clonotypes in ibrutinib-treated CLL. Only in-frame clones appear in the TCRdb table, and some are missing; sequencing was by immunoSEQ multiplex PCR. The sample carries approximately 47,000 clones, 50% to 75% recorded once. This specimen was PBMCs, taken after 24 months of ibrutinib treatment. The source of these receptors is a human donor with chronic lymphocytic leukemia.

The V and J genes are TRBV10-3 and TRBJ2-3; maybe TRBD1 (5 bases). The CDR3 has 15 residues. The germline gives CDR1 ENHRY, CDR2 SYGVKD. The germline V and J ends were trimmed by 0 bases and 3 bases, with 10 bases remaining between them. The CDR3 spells CAISESQGGTDTQYF. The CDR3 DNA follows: TGTGCCATCAGTGAGTCTCAGGGTGGGACAGATACGCAGTATTTT.

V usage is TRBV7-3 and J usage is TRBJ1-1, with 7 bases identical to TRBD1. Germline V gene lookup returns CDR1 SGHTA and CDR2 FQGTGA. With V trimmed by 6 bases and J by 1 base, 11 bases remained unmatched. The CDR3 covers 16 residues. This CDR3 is CASSTGASTGNTEAFF. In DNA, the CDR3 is TGTGCCAGCAGTACAGGGGCTTCAACTGGGAACACTGAAGCTTTCTTT.

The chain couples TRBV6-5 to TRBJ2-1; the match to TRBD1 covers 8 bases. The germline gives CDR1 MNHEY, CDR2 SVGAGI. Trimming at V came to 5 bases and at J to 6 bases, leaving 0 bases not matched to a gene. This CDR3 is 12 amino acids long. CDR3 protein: CASSGQGNEQFF. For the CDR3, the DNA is TGTGCCAGCAGTGGACAGGGCAATGAGCAGTTCTTC.

The CDR3 region is CATSRGTQINTIYF. Written as DNA, the CDR3 is TGTGCCACCAGCAGAGGGACTCAGATAAACACCATATATTTT. The V call is TRBV15, the J call TRBJ1-3; D is unclear. The CDR3 has 14 residues. Germline V CDR1 and CDR2: LNHNV, YYDKDF (reference sequence). V was pared by 1 base and J by 6 bases, with 10 bases between.

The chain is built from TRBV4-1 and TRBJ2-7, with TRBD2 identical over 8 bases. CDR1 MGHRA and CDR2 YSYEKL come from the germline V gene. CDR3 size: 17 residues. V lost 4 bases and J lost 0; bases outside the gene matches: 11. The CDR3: CASSLYTSGQRSYEQYF. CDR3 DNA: TGCGCCAGCAGCCTCTACACTAGCGGCCAACGCTCCTACGAGCAGTACTTC.

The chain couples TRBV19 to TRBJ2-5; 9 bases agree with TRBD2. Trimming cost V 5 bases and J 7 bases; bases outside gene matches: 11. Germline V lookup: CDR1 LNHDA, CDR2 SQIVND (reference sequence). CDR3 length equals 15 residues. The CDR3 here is CASSQIAGAPGTQYF. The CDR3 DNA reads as TGTGCCAGTAGTCAGATAGCGGGGGCCCCAGGGACCCAGTACTTC.

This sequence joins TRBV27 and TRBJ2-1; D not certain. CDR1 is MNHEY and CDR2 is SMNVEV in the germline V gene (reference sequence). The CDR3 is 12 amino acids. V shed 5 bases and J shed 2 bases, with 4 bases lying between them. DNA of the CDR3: TGTGCCAGCAGTAACACCTACAATGAGCAGTTCTTC. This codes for CASSNTYNEQFF.

The CDR3 region has the DNA TGTGCTAGTGGTTTGTTCGGGTTCGGGGAGACCCAGTACTTC. Translated: CASGLFGFGETQYF. V is TRBV12-5 and J is TRBJ2-5, with D uncertain. CDR3 length: 14 residues. Germline loops: CDR1 LGHNT, CDR2 FRNRAP. Deletions cut 2 bases from V and 5 bases from J, with 12 bases between.

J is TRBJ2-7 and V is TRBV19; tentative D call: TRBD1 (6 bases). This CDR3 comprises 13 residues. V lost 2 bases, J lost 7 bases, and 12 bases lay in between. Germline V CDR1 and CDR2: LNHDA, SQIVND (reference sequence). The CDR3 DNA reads TGTGCCAGTAGTATAATCGCCGGGACAGAGCAGTACTTC. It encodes CASSIIAGTEQYF.

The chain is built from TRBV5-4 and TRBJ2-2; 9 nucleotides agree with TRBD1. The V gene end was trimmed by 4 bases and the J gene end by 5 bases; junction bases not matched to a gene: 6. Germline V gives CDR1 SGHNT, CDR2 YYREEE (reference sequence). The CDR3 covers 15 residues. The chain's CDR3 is CASSRDRAKTGELFF. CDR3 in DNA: TGTGCCAGCAGCCGGGACAGGGCCAAGACCGGGGAGCTGTTTTTT.

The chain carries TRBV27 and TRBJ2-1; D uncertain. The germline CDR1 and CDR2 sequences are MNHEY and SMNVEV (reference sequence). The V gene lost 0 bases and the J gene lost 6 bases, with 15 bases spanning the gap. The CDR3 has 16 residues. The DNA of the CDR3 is TGTGCCAGCAGTTTATCTGCGGTTCTAAAGATCAATGAGCAGTTCTTC. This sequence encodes CASSLSAVLKINEQFF.

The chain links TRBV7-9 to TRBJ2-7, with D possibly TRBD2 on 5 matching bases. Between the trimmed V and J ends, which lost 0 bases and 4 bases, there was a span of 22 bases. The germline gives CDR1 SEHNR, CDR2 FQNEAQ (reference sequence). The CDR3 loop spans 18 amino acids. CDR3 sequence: CASSLALGFRASGYEQYF. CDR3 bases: TGTGCCAGCAGCTTAGCTCTGGGGTTTCGAGCGTCGGGGTACGAGCAGTACTTC.

CDR3 DNA sequence: TGTGCCAGCAGTGAAGGTCTCTCCTACGAGCAGTACTTC. It translates to CASSEGLSYEQYF. The rearrangement links TRBV2 to TRBJ2-7; D ambiguous. CDR1 and CDR2 from the germline V gene are SNHLY and FYNNEI. The CDR3 totals 13 residues. With 1 base removed from V and 0 bases from J, the gap between germline ends came to 4 bases.

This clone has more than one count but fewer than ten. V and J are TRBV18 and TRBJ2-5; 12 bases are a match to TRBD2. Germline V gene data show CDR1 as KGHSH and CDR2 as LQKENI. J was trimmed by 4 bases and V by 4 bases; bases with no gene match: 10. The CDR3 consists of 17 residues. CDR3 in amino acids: CASSLGLAGSRGETQYF. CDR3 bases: TGTGCCAGCTCACTTGGACTAGCGGGATCTCGGGGAGAGACCCAGTACTTC.

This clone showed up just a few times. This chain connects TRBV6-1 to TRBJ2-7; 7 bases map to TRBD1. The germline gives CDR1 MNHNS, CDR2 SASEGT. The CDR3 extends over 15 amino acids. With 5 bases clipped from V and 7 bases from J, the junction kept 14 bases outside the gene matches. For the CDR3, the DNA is TGTGCCAGCAGTATCTGGGACAGAGGTCCCTTGGAGCAGTACTTC. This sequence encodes CASSIWDRGPLEQYF.

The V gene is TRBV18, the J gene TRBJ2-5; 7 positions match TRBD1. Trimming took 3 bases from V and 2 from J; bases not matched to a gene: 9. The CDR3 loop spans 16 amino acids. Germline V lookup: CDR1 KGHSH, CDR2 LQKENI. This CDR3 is CASSPSEGTAQETQYF. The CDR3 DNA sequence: TGTGCCAGCTCACCCAGCGAGGGGACAGCACAAGAGACCCAGTACTTC.

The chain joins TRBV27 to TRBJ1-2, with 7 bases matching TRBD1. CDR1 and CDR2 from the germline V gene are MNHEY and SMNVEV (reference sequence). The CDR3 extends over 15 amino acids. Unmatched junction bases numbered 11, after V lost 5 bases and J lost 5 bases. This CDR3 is CASSASRQGRYGYTF. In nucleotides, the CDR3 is TGTGCCAGCAGTGCAAGCAGACAGGGCCGATATGGCTACACCTTC.

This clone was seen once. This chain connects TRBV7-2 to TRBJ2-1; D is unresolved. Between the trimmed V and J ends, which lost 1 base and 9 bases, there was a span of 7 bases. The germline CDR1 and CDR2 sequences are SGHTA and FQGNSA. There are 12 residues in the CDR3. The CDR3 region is CASSLEFREQFF. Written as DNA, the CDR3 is TGTGCCAGCAGCTTAGAGTTTCGTGAGCAGTTCTTC.

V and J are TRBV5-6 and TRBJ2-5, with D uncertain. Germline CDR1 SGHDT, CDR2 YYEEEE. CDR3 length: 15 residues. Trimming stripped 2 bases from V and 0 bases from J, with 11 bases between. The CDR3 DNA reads TGTGCCAGCAGCTTTAACTACCGGTACCAAGAGACCCAGTACTTC. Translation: CASSFNYRYQETQYF.

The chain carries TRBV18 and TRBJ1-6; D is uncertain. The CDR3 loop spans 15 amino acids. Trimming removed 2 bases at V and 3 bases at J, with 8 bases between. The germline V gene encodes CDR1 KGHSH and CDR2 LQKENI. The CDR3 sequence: CASSPAQNYNSPLHF. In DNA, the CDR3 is TGTGCCAGCTCACCAGCCCAGAACTATAATTCACCCCTCCACTTT.

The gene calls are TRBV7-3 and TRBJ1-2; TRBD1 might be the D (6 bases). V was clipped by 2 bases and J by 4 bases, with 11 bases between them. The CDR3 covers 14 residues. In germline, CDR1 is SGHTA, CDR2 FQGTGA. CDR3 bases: TGTGCCAGCAGCTTACGTTCAGGGGCCTATGGCTACACCTTC. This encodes CASSLRSGAYGYTF.

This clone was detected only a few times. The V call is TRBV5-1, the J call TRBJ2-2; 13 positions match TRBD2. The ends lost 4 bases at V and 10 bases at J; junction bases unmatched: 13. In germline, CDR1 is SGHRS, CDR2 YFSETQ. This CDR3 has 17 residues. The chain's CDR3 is CASSPDPGTSGIEELFF. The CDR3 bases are TGCGCCAGCAGCCCGGATCCCGGGACTAGCGGGATTGAGGAGCTGTTTTTT.

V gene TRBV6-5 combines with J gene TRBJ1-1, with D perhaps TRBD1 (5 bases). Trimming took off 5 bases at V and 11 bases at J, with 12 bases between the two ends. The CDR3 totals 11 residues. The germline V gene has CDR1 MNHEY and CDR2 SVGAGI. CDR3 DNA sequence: TGTGCCAGCAGTACAGGCCCCCTTGCTTTCTTT. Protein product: CASSTGPLAFF.

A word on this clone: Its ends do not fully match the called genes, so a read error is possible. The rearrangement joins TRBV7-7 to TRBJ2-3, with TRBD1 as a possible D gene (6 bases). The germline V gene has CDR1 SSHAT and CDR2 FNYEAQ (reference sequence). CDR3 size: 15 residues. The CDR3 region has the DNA TGTGCTAGCAGCTTAGGCAGGGGACAAACAGATACGCAGTATTTT. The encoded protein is CASSLGRGQTDTQYF.

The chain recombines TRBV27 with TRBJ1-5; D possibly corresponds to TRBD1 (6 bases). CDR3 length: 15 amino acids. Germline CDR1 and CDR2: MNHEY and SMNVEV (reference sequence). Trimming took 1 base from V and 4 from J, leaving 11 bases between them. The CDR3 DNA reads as TGTGCCAGCAGTTTATTCCGGCAGGGGAATCAGCCCCAGCATTTT. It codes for CASSLFRQGNQPQHF.